A selection of T cell receptor beta chains follows, all from one sample in a study of blood T cells in healthy people across ages. TCRdb re-analysed the 5' RACE reads in MiXCR, keeping a single row per CDR3 protein. The sample shows roughly 800,000 distinct CDR3 sequences, nearly 60% of them seen only once. The sequenced sample was blood. These receptors were taken from a man aged 30 to 45 in good health. Both conserved end residues are part of each CDR3. The order of the fields is J gene, V gene, clone size, D gene, CDR3 DNA, CDR3 protein. D genes are given only for firm matches. Clone size is not always given. Where it is, it says once, few, many or a class for expanded clones.

TRBJ2-3 | TRBV28 | NA | NA | TGTGCCAGCACCATGGTGGGGGATACGCAGTATTTT | CASTMVGDTQYF
TRBJ2-1 | TRBV7-2 | NA | NA | TGTGCCAGCAGCCAGGCTGCAAACTCCTACAATGAGCAGTTCTTC | CASSQAANSYNEQFF
TRBJ1-2 | TRBV6-6 | NA | NA | TGTGCCAGCACACCCTTACAGGATGGCTACACCTTC | CASTPLQDGYTF
TRBJ2-3 | TRBV20-1 | NA | NA | TGCAGTGCTCCTCCGGGAGCCTCAGATACGCAGTATTTT | CSAPPGASDTQYF
TRBJ2-7 | TRBV28 | NA | NA | TGTGCCAGCACCCCCCGACGGACCCTCTACGAGCAGTACTTC | CASTPRRTLYEQYF
TRBJ2-5 | TRBV6-5 | few | NA | TGTGCCAGCGGATATGAAGAGACCCAGTACTTC | CASGYEETQYF
TRBJ2-6 | TRBV4-2 | NA | NA | TGTGCCAGCAGCCAAGGCGGTGGGGCCAACGTCCTGACTTTC | CASSQGGGANVLTF
TRBJ2-1 | TRBV28 | NA | TRBD2 | TGTGCCAGTAGTTTATGGGGGGCTAGCGGGATGGGTGAGCAGTTCTTC | CASSLWGASGMGEQFF
TRBJ2-5 | TRBV2 | NA | TRBD1 | TGTGCCAGCAGAGGGGGGACAGGGCTCCAAGAGACCCAGTACTTC | CASRGGTGLQETQYF
TRBJ2-1 | TRBV12-3/TRBV12-4 | NA | NA | TGTGCCAGCAGTTTTTCGGTCTACAATGAGCAGTTCTTC | CASSFSVYNEQFF
TRBJ2-3 | TRBV7-2 | NA | NA | TGTGCCAGCAGCTTAGTATCAGGGGCGGCAGATACGCAGTATTTT | CASSLVSGAADTQYF
TRBJ2-4 | TRBV20-1 | NA | TRBD1 | TGCAGTGCTAAGGTCCAGGGGGCTCAGGAGCAGTACTTC | CSAKVQGAQEQYF
TRBJ2-7 | TRBV25-1 | NA | NA | TGTGCCAGCAGAGACCAATCCTACGAGCAGTACTTC | CASRDQSYEQYF
TRBJ2-4 | TRBV29-1 | NA | TRBD1 | TGCAGCGGGGGAGGACAGGGAAGCATTCAGTACTTC | CSGGGQGSIQYF
TRBJ2-1 | TRBV7-2 | NA | TRBD2 | TGTGCCAGCAGCTTATGGTCTAGCGGGGGGAATGAGCAGTTCTTC | CASSLWSSGGNEQFF
TRBJ2-4 | TRBV20-1 | NA | NA | TGCAGTGCTAGGAGTCCCGGGGAGCAGTACTTC | CSARSPGEQYF
TRBJ1-3 | TRBV7-9 | NA | NA | TGTGCCAGCAGCTTAGTACGCCTCGGGGGACAAGATTCTGGAAACACCATATATTTT | CASSLVRLGGQDSGNTIYF
TRBJ2-5 | TRBV9 | NA | TRBD2 | TGTGCCAGCAGCGTACTAGCGGACCAAGAGACCCAGTACTTC | CASSVLADQETQYF
TRBJ2-5 | TRBV12-5 | NA | NA | TGTGCTAGTGGTTTAGGGTTTCGGGAGCAGTACTTC | CASGLGFREQYF
TRBJ2-6 | TRBV6-2/TRBV6-3 | NA | NA | TGTGCCAGCAGTTATTACAAAACAGAAGCCAACGTCCTGACTTTC | CASSYYKTEANVLTF
TRBJ2-7 | TRBV10-3 | NA | TRBD1 | TGTGCCATCAGTGGGACAGGGGGCGTATTGAATGAGCAGTACTTC | CAISGTGGVLNEQYF
TRBJ2-7 | TRBV12-3/TRBV12-4 | NA | NA | TGTGCCAGCAGGGGCTACTACGAGCAGTACTTC | CASRGYYEQYF
TRBJ1-1 | TRBV11-1 | NA | NA | TGTGCCAGCAGCCAACAGGTAACCCCTACCAACACTGAAGCTTTCTTT | CASSQQVTPTNTEAFF
TRBJ2-3 | TRBV20-1 | NA | NA | TGCAGTGCTAGAGGACTGCTGCTCACAGATACGCAGTATTTT | CSARGLLLTDTQYF
TRBJ2-1 | TRBV24-1 | NA | TRBD1 | TGTGCCACCAGCGACAGGGGTAGGGATGAGCAGTTCTTC | CATSDRGRDEQFF
TRBJ2-3 | TRBV11-3 | NA | NA | TGTGCCAGCAGCTCCGGACGGATCACAGATACGCAGTATTTT | CASSSGRITDTQYF
TRBJ2-5 | TRBV7-9 | NA | NA | TGTGCCAGCAGCTTTCGGAGTAGAAAGGCCCAGTACTTC | CASSFRSRKAQYF
TRBJ2-7 | TRBV13 | few | NA | TGTGCCAGCAGCCCGGGGGTAGGGAGATACGAGCAGTACTTC | CASSPGVGRYEQYF
TRBJ2-7 | TRBV4-1 | NA | NA | TGCGCCAGCAGCCAGCCCGGGCGGCTAATCTACGAGCAGTACTTC | CASSQPGRLIYEQYF
TRBJ2-5 | TRBV7-2 | NA | TRBD2 | TGTGCCAGCAGCCAAAGCATGCCGGGGGGGACCCAGTACTTC | CASSQSMPGGTQYF
TRBJ1-2 | TRBV5-6 | once | NA | TGTGCCAGCAGCTTGAAAGGAGATTCAGGGCCGCGGGGCTACACCTTC | CASSLKGDSGPRGYTF
TRBJ1-2 | TRBV9 | NA | TRBD1 | TGTGCCAGCAGCGAAGGGGACAGGGTACGATATGGCTACACCTTC | CASSEGDRVRYGYTF
TRBJ2-7 | TRBV6-5 | NA | TRBD1 | TGTGCCAGCAGTTCCTTTGACGGGGACAGAATTCCCCAGTACTTC | CASSSFDGDRIPQYF
TRBJ2-7 | TRBV12-3/TRBV12-4 | NA | NA | TGTGCCAGCAGCCAGCCCGACCGGGACGGCTCCTACGAGCAGTACTTC | CASSQPDRDGSYEQYF
TRBJ2-1 | TRBV25-1 | NA | NA | TGTGCCAGCAGTTACGGGTTTTATGAGCAGTTCTTC | CASSYGFYEQFF
TRBJ2-1 | TRBV4-2 | NA | NA | TGTGCCAGCAGCCTTCCGACCGATTACAATGAGCAGTTCTTC | CASSLPTDYNEQFF